This T cell receptor (beta chain) was identified in a study of cytomegalovirus exposure and HLA in healthy donors. Primers for the PCR totalled 60 Vbeta and 13 Jbeta. Libraries were prepared by immunoSEQ multiplex PCR; TCRdb keeps only in-frame clonotypes and omits some of them. The sample yields fewer than 120,000 clones, 65% to 80% seen once. The CDR3 has 13 amino acids. The V end lost 1 base, the J end lost 5 bases, and 8 bases lay between the germline ends. In germline, CDR1 is SGHTA, CDR2 FQGTGA. The sample consisted of PBMCs. The clonotype comes from a man between 25 and 39 years old in good health and CMV-seropositive. The V and J genes are TRBV7-3 and TRBJ2-5; D gene unclear. CDR3 coding DNA: TGTGCCAGCAGCTTAATATGTTTTGAGACCCAGTACTTC. Amino acid sequence: CASSLICFETQYF.